A selection of T cell receptor beta chains follows, all from one sample in a study of blood T cell repertoires in COVID-19. Sequencing used immunoSEQ multiplex PCR; TCRdb keeps in-frame clones, though not all of them. The profile shows about 32,000 clones, 86% of them singletons. The sample taken for sequencing was peripheral blood. These receptors were obtained from a woman aged 80 or over with active or convalescent COVID-19. Both conserved end residues are part of each CDR3. Each record gives: clone size, V gene, D gene, J gene, CDR3 DNA, CDR3 protein. A D gene is named only where the DNA matches it firmly. Clone size appears in some rows only: once, few, many, or a class for an expanded clone.

>-|TRBV28|-|TRBJ1-5
TGTGCCAGCAGAATTCGGGGTCAAGGACAGCCCCAGCATTTT
CASRIRGQGQPQHF
>-|TRBV5-4|TRBD1|TRBJ1-2
TGTGCCAGCAGCACGAGGACAGGGAGCTATGGCTACACCTTC
CASSTRTGSYGYTF
>-|TRBV30|-|TRBJ1-2
TGTGCCTGGACAAGGGGAACGGGCTACACCTTC
CAWTRGTGYTF
>-|TRBV14|-|TRBJ1-1
TGTGCCAGCAGCCTTTCCGGGTCCACTGAAGCTTTCTTT
CASSLSGSTEAFF
>-|TRBV28|-|TRBJ1-2
TGTGCCAGCAGTCAAAACTATGGCTACACCTTC
CASSQNYGYTF
>few|TRBV10-3|TRBD1|TRBJ2-6
TGTGCCATCCGGCCCCAACAGGGGGCGCAGGCTGGGGCCAACGTCCTGACTTTC
CAIRPQQGAQAGANVLTF
>-|TRBV2|-|TRBJ2-2
TGTGCCAGCAGGGGGGGAGGAGAAACCGGGGAGCTGTTTTTT
CASRGGGETGELFF
>-|TRBV14|TRBD2|TRBJ2-7
TGTGCCAGCAGCCAAAAGTCTTACGGGACTAGCGGGAGAGGGCACGAGCAGTACTTC
CASSQKSYGTSGRGHEQYF
>-|TRBV5-1|TRBD2|TRBJ2-3
TGCGCCAGCAGCTTGAGCGGGGGGGGCGGCGATACGCAGTATTTT
CASSLSGGGGDTQYF
>-|TRBV28|-|TRBJ1-2
TGTGCCAGCAGTTCAGGCGGGCAGCAGATTGGCTACACCTTC
CASSSGGQQIGYTF
>-|TRBV2|-|TRBJ1-6
TGTGCCAGCAGTCGAACAGGTCTTAATTCACCCCTCCACTTT
CASSRTGLNSPLHF
>few|TRBV28|-|TRBJ2-7
TGTGCCAGCAGGACCCCGGGACTGAGCTCCTACGAGCAGTACTTC
CASRTPGLSSYEQYF
>-|TRBV15|TRBD2|TRBJ2-7
TGTGCCACCAGCAGGAATAGACTAGCGGGCAAAACCTACGAGCAGTACTTC
CATSRNRLAGKTYEQYF
>-|TRBV5-6|-|TRBJ1-5
TGTGCCAGCAGCTTGTACAGGGGCAATCAGCCCCAGCATTTT
CASSLYRGNQPQHF
>-|TRBV5-5|TRBD1|TRBJ1-1
TGTGCCAGCAGACCGGGACAGGGGGCCGGGAACACTGAAGCTTTCTTT
CASRPGQGAGNTEAFF
>-|TRBV24-1|-|TRBJ1-2
TGTGCCACCAGCGCGACAGAAAACTATGGCTACACCTTC
CATSATENYGYTF
>-|TRBV3-1/TRBV3-2|TRBD1|TRBJ2-7
TGTGCCAGCAGCCAAACAGGGGCCCTCCGCTACGAGCAGTACTTC
CASSQTGALRYEQYF
>-|TRBV11-3|-|TRBJ2-5
TGTGCCAGCAGCTTTATTAGCGGCCAAGAGACCCAGTACTTC
CASSFISGQETQYF
>-|TRBV30|-|TRBJ1-6
TGTGCCTGGAGTGGAGACAGGCGGAATTCACCCCTCCACTTT
CAWSGDRRNSPLHF
>once|TRBV19|-|TRBJ1-5
TGTGCCAGTAGTACGGGATCCCAGCCCCAGCATTTT
CASSTGSQPQHF
>-|TRBV3-1/TRBV3-2|-|TRBJ2-7
TGTGCCAGCAGCCCAGGTACCGGGGTAGGGCGGGAGCAGTACTTC
CASSPGTGVGREQYF
>-|TRBV28|-|TRBJ2-7
TGTGCCAGCAGTTTATCGGGCCAGGGTAAGGCCTACGAGCAGTACTTC
CASSLSGQGKAYEQYF
>-|TRBV6-2/TRBV6-3|TRBD2|TRBJ2-3
TGTGCCAGCAGTTACTCCGTGCGGGAGGGCCTGGATACGCAGTATTTT
CASSYSVREGLDTQYF
>-|TRBV30|-|TRBJ1-6
TGTGCCTGGAACAGGGTGAATTCACCCCTCCACTTT
CAWNRVNSPLHF
>-|TRBV5-1|TRBD2|TRBJ2-3
TGCGCCAGCAGCGCTAGCGGGGGAGATACGCAGTATTTT
CASSASGGDTQYF
>-|TRBV2|TRBD2|TRBJ2-1
TGTGCCAGCAGTGAGTGGCGGGGGTCCAAATCTGGGAATGAGCAGTTCTTC
CASSEWRGSKSGNEQFF
>-|TRBV18|TRBD1|TRBJ1-2
TGTGCCAGCTCACCGGGGACAGACTATGGCTACACCTTC
CASSPGTDYGYTF
>-|TRBV20-1|TRBD1|TRBJ2-7
TGCAGTGCTAGCAGGGGGGAGCAGTACTTC
CSASRGEQYF
>-|TRBV10-3|TRBD2|TRBJ2-7
TGTGCCATCAGTGCCCCTAGCGGAAGCTCCTACGAGCAGTACTTC
CAISAPSGSSYEQYF
>-|TRBV5-1|-|TRBJ2-6
TGCGCCAGCAGCGGCACGGACAGCCTCTCTGGGGCCAACGTCCTGACTTTC
CASSGTDSLSGANVLTF
>-|TRBV5-1|TRBD1|TRBJ1-1
TGCGCCAGCAGCTTGGGGACAGGGATGGGGGTGCGCACTGAAGCTTTCTTT
CASSLGTGMGVRTEAFF
>-|TRBV10-3|TRBD2|TRBJ2-7
TGTGCCATCAGTGAGGTGACTAGCGGAACCTACGAGCAGTACTTC
CAISEVTSGTYEQYF
>-|TRBV5-4|-|TRBJ2-1
TGTGCCAGCAGCTTGGCTGCGGGGGCCCTCTCCTACAATGAGCAGTTCTTC
CASSLAAGALSYNEQFF
>-|TRBV3-1/TRBV3-2|TRBD1|TRBJ2-7
TGTGCCAGCAGCCCCTGGACAGGCTACGAGCAGTACTTC
CASSPWTGYEQYF
>once|TRBV29-1|TRBD1|TRBJ1-1
TGCAGCGCGACCCAGGGGGACACTGAAGCTTTCTTT
CSATQGDTEAFF
>once|TRBV21-1|-|TRBJ2-1
TGTGCCAGCAGCAACCGGGACAGGGGGTTGGATGAGCAGTTCTTC
CASSNRDRGLDEQFF